This T cell receptor beta chain comes out of a study of memory CD4+ T cells and cytomegalovirus serostatus. The repertoire was sequenced with immunoSEQ multiplex PCR; TCRdb's copy has only in-frame clones and lacks some. The sample comprises roughly 86,000 clones, 80% of which are singletons, and around 3.6% rests with the top ten. The sort gate was single viable CD3+CD4+CD8-CD45RO+ cells for memory CD4+ T cells. The source of this sequence is an adult in good health and CMV-seropositive. The sequenced material came from memory CD4+ T cells from blood.

The chain's CDR3 is CASSPPFRSRGADTQYF. The DNA of the CDR3 is TGTGCCAGCAGCCCCCCCTTCCGCTCCCGAGGTGCAGATACGCAGTATTTT. The J gene is TRBJ2-3, the V gene TRBV7-9; no clear D gene. The CDR3 extends over 17 amino acids. Germline CDR1 and CDR2: SEHNR and FQNEAQ (reference sequence). V was shortened by 5 bases and J by 4 bases, with 22 bases between the two germline ends.